A selection of T cell receptor beta chains follows, all from one sample in a study of blood T cells in healthy people across ages. One entry per CDR3 protein results from TCRdb running MiXCR on the 5' RACE reads. This sample has around 1,900,000 distinct CDR3 sequences, with about 39% found just once. Source material: blood. The receptors stem from a human donor in good health. CDR3s include the opening cysteine and the closing phenylalanine or tryptophan. The order of the fields is CDR3 protein, CDR3 DNA, D gene, J gene, clone size, V gene. The D gene is left open where the match is weak. Clone size is shown for a subset of rows, as once, few, many or a class of expanded clone.

CDR3: CSGGGTSGPTDTQYF
DNA: TGCAGCGGAGGAGGGACTAGCGGACCCACAGATACGCAGTATTTT
D: TRBD2
J: TRBJ2-3
size: .
V: TRBV29-1

CDR3: CASRPLTGTGSIYGYTF
DNA: TGTGCCAGCAGACCTCTTACCGGGACAGGAAGCATCTATGGCTACACCTTC
D: TRBD1
J: TRBJ1-2
size: .
V: TRBV28

CDR3: CAGSPPMGVIQFF
DNA: TGTGCCGGCAGCCCCCCGATGGGGGTAATTCAGTTCTTC
D: .
J: TRBJ2-1
size: .
V: TRBV7-6

CDR3: CASSLEETGSPEQYF
DNA: TGTGCCAGCAGCTTAGAGGAGACAGGGAGCCCCGAGCAGTACTTC
D: TRBD1
J: TRBJ2-7
size: .
V: TRBV7-8

CDR3: CSALDPNQETQYF
DNA: TGCAGTGCTTTAGACCCAAACCAAGAGACCCAGTACTTC
D: .
J: TRBJ2-5
size: few
V: TRBV20-1

CDR3: CASLGARVFDGNTIYF
DNA: TGTGCCAGCCTGGGAGCCAGGGTGTTTGATGGAAACACCATATATTTT
D: .
J: TRBJ1-3
size: .
V: TRBV7-8

CDR3: CASTMTGDTGELFF
DNA: TGTGCCAGCACTATGACAGGAGACACCGGGGAGCTGTTTTTT
D: .
J: TRBJ2-2
size: .
V: TRBV6-1

CDR3: CSARGQGFSEAFF
DNA: TGCAGTGCCAGAGGACAGGGGTTCTCTGAAGCTTTCTTT
D: TRBD1
J: TRBJ1-1
size: .
V: TRBV20-1

CDR3: CSATFPGLAVQETQYF
DNA: TGCAGTGCTACTTTCCCGGGACTAGCAGTCCAAGAGACCCAGTACTTC
D: TRBD2
J: TRBJ2-5
size: .
V: TRBV20-1

CDR3: CASSLTTLYGYTF
DNA: TGTGCCAGCAGCCTTACGACCCTATATGGCTACACCTTC
D: .
J: TRBJ1-2
size: .
V: TRBV7-2

CDR3: CASLPGSFGTYEQYF
DNA: TGTGCCAGCTTACCAGGCTCCTTTGGGACCTACGAGCAGTACTTC
D: .
J: TRBJ2-7
size: .
V: TRBV5-5

CDR3: CASRARTRTYEQYF
DNA: TGTGCCAGCCGGGCGAGGACGAGGACCTACGAGCAGTACTTC
D: .
J: TRBJ2-7
size: .
V: TRBV27

CDR3: CASSQGGRRADTQYF
DNA: TGTGCCAGCAGCCAAGGGGGGAGGAGAGCAGATACGCAGTATTTT
D: .
J: TRBJ2-3
size: .
V: TRBV3-1

CDR3: CASSQDSGQLYERYF
DNA: TGCGCCAGCAGCCAAGATTCAGGACAACTCTACGAGCGGTACTTC
D: .
J: TRBJ2-7
size: .
V: TRBV4-3

CDR3: CSAPPGASEAFF
DNA: TGCAGTGCTCCCCCGGGGGCTAGTGAAGCTTTCTTT
D: .
J: TRBJ1-1
size: .
V: TRBV20-1

CDR3: CASRAYGGNEQFF
DNA: TGCGCCAGCAGGGCCTACGGGGGGAATGAGCAGTTCTTC
D: TRBD2
J: TRBJ2-1
size: few
V: TRBV5-1

CDR3: CSAGEAGGPYEQYF
DNA: TGCAGTGCTGGGGAGGCGGGGGGGCCCTACGAGCAGTACTTC
D: TRBD2
J: TRBJ2-7
size: .
V: TRBV20-1

CDR3: CASSLMVAGATEAFF
DNA: TGTGCCAGCAGTTTAATGGTCGCAGGGGCCACTGAAGCTTTCTTT
D: .
J: TRBJ1-1
size: .
V: TRBV28

CDR3: CATSDLRRGPSMNTEAFF
DNA: TGTGCCACCAGTGATTTAAGGAGGGGTCCCTCCATGAACACTGAAGCTTTCTTT
D: .
J: TRBJ1-1
size: .
V: TRBV24-1

CDR3: CASSVRGYYGYTF
DNA: TGTGCCAGCAGTGTCAGGGGATACTATGGCTACACCTTC
D: .
J: TRBJ1-2
size: few
V: TRBV12-3/TRBV12-4

CDR3: CASSQDRLLREQYF
DNA: TGTGCCAGCAGCCAAGACAGGCTCCTACGGGAGCAGTACTTC
D: .
J: TRBJ2-7
size: .
V: TRBV4-2

CDR3: CASSLGSRVHEQYF
DNA: TGTGCCAGCAGCTTAGGTAGTCGGGTTCACGAGCAGTACTTC
D: .
J: TRBJ2-7
size: .
V: TRBV7-2

CDR3: CASGRTQETQYF
DNA: TGTGCCTCTGGACGGACCCAAGAGACCCAGTACTTC
D: .
J: TRBJ2-5
size: .
V: TRBV10-3

CDR3: CSANYRGLDEQYF
DNA: TGCAGTGCTAACTACAGGGGGCTGGACGAGCAGTACTTC
D: TRBD1
J: TRBJ2-7
size: many
V: TRBV20-1

CDR3: CASSPGTEGEAFF
DNA: TGCGCCAGCAGCCCTGGGACCGAAGGTGAAGCTTTCTTT
D: .
J: TRBJ1-1
size: .
V: TRBV5-1

CDR3: CSVLFAQGYEQYF
DNA: TGCAGCGTCCTCTTCGCGCAGGGTTACGAGCAGTACTTC
D: .
J: TRBJ2-7
size: .
V: TRBV29-1

CDR3: CSVDRETYGYTF
DNA: TGCAGCGTTGACCGGGAGACCTATGGCTACACCTTC
D: .
J: TRBJ1-2
size: many
V: TRBV29-1

CDR3: CASSQQQGKNTEAFF
DNA: TGCGCCAGCAGCCAACAACAGGGAAAAAACACTGAAGCTTTCTTT
D: .
J: TRBJ1-1
size: few
V: TRBV4-3

CDR3: CASSSTGVRYEQYF
DNA: TGTGCCAGCAGCTCGACAGGGGTTCGCTACGAGCAGTACTTC
D: TRBD1
J: TRBJ2-7
size: few
V: TRBV5-6

CDR3: CSVRSTGNYGYTF
DNA: TGCAGCGTCCGGTCGACAGGGAACTATGGCTACACCTTC
D: TRBD1
J: TRBJ1-2
size: .
V: TRBV29-1

CDR3: CSALEDQETQYF
DNA: TGCAGCGCCTTAGAGGACCAAGAGACCCAGTACTTC
D: .
J: TRBJ2-5
size: .
V: TRBV29-1

CDR3: CTSSPPLVETQYF
DNA: TGTACCAGCAGCCCCCCCCTGGTAGAGACCCAGTACTTC
D: .
J: TRBJ2-5
size: .
V: TRBV11-2

CDR3: CSGVGQGNQPQHF
DNA: TGCAGCGGCGTGGGACAGGGCAATCAGCCCCAGCATTTT
D: TRBD1
J: TRBJ1-5
size: .
V: TRBV29-1

CDR3: CASHLTGTGTDTQYF
DNA: TGTGCCAGTCACCTAACCGGGACAGGGACAGATACGCAGTATTTT
D: TRBD1
J: TRBJ2-3
size: .
V: TRBV2

CDR3: CASSLATQTTQGTEAFF
DNA: TGTGCCAGCAGTTTAGCTACCCAAACTACGCAGGGAACTGAAGCTTTCTTT
D: .
J: TRBJ1-1
size: .
V: TRBV12-3/TRBV12-4

CDR3: CASGSRGGSVSYNEQFF
DNA: TGCGCCAGCGGGAGTCGAGGGGGGTCAGTCTCCTACAATGAGCAGTTCTTC
D: .
J: TRBJ2-1
size: few
V: TRBV10-2

CDR3: CSARARQGVTYNEQFF
DNA: TGCAGTGCTAGGGCACGACAGGGGGTAACCTACAATGAGCAGTTCTTC
D: TRBD1
J: TRBJ2-1
size: .
V: TRBV20-1

CDR3: CASSYSPSEFYNEQFF
DNA: TGTGCCAGCAGTTACTCACCGAGCGAATTCTACAATGAGCAGTTCTTC
D: .
J: TRBJ2-1
size: .
V: TRBV6-5

CDR3: CASSQGYRSGYTF
DNA: TGCGCCAGCAGCCAAGGGTACCGTAGTGGCTACACCTTC
D: .
J: TRBJ1-2
size: .
V: TRBV4-3

CDR3: CSARVGGDRGETQYF
DNA: TGCAGTGCTAGAGTTGGTGGGGACAGGGGAGAGACCCAGTACTTC
D: TRBD1
J: TRBJ2-5
size: .
V: TRBV20-1

CDR3: CSASRSGTNYGCTF
DNA: TGCAGTGCTAGTAGGTCGGGCACCAACTATGGCTGCACCTTC
D: .
J: TRBJ1-2
size: .
V: TRBV20-1

CDR3: CASVPQGSSYNEQFF
DNA: TGTGCTAGTGTCCCACAGGGGAGCTCCTACAATGAGCAGTTCTTC
D: TRBD1
J: TRBJ2-1
size: few
V: TRBV12-5

CDR3: CASSLRQGSQAFF
DNA: TGTGCCAGCAGCTTAAGACAGGGGAGTCAAGCTTTCTTT
D: TRBD1
J: TRBJ1-1
size: few
V: TRBV7-3

CDR3: CATSDFPRGQLKETQYF
DNA: TGTGCCACCAGTGATTTTCCTCGGGGACAGCTCAAAGAGACCCAGTACTTC
D: TRBD1
J: TRBJ2-5
size: many
V: TRBV24-1

CDR3: CSARDLGTSGGLQETQYF
DNA: TGCAGTGCTAGAGATCTAGGGACTAGCGGGGGACTCCAAGAGACCCAGTACTTC
D: TRBD2
J: TRBJ2-5
size: few
V: TRBV20-1

CDR3: CSANKGTLYNEQFF
DNA: TGCAGTGCTAACAAAGGGACACTCTACAATGAGCAGTTCTTC
D: .
J: TRBJ2-1
size: .
V: TRBV20-1

CDR3: CSARPTGKMEMDNSPLHF
DNA: TGCAGTGCTAGACCGACAGGAAAAATGGAAATGGATAATTCACCCCTCCACTTT
D: .
J: TRBJ1-6
size: .
V: TRBV20-1

CDR3: CASSEVTGPSPGYTF
DNA: TGTGCCAGCAGTGAAGTAACGGGTCCCAGTCCTGGCTACACCTTC
D: .
J: TRBJ1-2
size: few
V: TRBV6-1

CDR3: CSPRANEQFF
DNA: TGCAGTCCCAGGGCTAATGAGCAGTTCTTC
D: .
J: TRBJ2-1
size: .
V: TRBV20-1